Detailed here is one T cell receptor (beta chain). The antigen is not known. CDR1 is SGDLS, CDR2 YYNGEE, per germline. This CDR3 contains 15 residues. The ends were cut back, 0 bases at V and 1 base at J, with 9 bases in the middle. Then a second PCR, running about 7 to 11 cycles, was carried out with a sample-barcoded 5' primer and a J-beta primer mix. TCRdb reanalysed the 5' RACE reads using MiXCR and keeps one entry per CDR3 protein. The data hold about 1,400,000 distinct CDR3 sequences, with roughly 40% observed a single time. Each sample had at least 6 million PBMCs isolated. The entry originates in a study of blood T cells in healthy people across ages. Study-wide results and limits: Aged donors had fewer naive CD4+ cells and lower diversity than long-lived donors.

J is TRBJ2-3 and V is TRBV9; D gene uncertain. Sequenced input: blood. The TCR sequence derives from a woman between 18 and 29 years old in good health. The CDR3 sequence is CASSVALLRTDTQYF. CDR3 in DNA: TGTGCCAGCAGCGTAGCGCTACTACGCACAGATACGCAGTATTTT. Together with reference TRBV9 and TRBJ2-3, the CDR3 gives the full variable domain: DSGVTQTPKHLITATGQRVTLRCSPRSGDLSVYWYQQSLDQGLQFLIQYYNGEERAKGNILERFSAQQFPDLHSELNLSSLELGDSALYFCASSVALLRTDTQYFGPGTRLTVL.